The clone carrying this T cell receptor beta chain was picked up a small number of times. This record comes from a study of CD8 T cells in ankylosing spondylitis. One entry per CDR3 protein results from TCRdb running MiXCR on the 5' RACE reads. The sample lists fewer than 400,000 distinct CDR3 sequences; about 15% were seen once. Sequenced material: blood, either unsorted or a sorted T cell fraction (not recorded which). The clonotype comes from a male donor with ankylosing spondylitis or in good health (not recorded which).

CDR3 nucleotides: TGTGCCAGCAGCTTAGACGCCACCTATCGACCGAATGAGCAGTTCTTC. Protein sequence: CASSLDATYRPNEQFF. This chain joins TRBV11-2 and TRBJ2-1; D uncertain. Germline values: CDR1 SGHAT, CDR2 FQNNGV. Trimming took 0 bases from V and 7 from J, leaving 16 bases between them. The CDR3 length is 16 residues.